The rows below give T cell receptor beta chains drawn from one sample of a study of OX40 agonist ivuxolimab in advanced cancers. Clones were read by immunoSEQ multiplex PCR, and TCRdb kept only the in-frame ones, dropping some. The table lists approximately 70,000 clones, around 84% of them singletons. Source: CD4+ or CD8+ T cells sorted from blood, taken in a trial of the OX40 agonist ivuxolimab. The receptors originated from an adult with an advanced solid tumor such as melanoma, head and neck, liver or kidney cancer. Both conserved end residues are part of each CDR3. Fields, in order: V gene, clone size, J gene, D gene, CDR3 protein, CDR3 DNA. D genes are given only for firm matches. Not every row has a clone size; where given, it reads once, few, many or a size class.

V gene: TRBV5-1; clone size: .; J gene: TRBJ1-1; D gene: TRBD1; CDR3 protein: CASSLRGTGDTEAFF; CDR3 DNA: TGCGCCAGCAGCCTACGTGGGACAGGGGACACTGAAGCTTTCTTT
V gene: TRBV6-5; clone size: .; J gene: TRBJ2-3; D gene: .; CDR3 protein: CASSAPGPLADTQYF; CDR3 DNA: TGTGCCAGCAGTGCACCGGGACCCCTAGCAGATACGCAGTATTTT
V gene: TRBV4-3; clone size: .; J gene: TRBJ1-6; D gene: TRBD1; CDR3 protein: CASSQRQGAKNSPLHF; CDR3 DNA: TGCGCCAGCAGCCAAAGACAGGGGGCGAAGAATTCACCCCTCCACTTT
V gene: TRBV6-1; clone size: .; J gene: TRBJ1-1; D gene: .; CDR3 protein: CASSPAPGTEAFF; CDR3 DNA: TGTGCCAGCAGCCCTGCCCCGGGCACTGAAGCTTTCTTT
V gene: TRBV30; clone size: .; J gene: TRBJ1-2; D gene: .; CDR3 protein: CAWTEGPNYGYTF; CDR3 DNA: TGTGCCTGGACCGAAGGGCCTAACTATGGCTACACCTTC
V gene: TRBV14; clone size: .; J gene: TRBJ1-4; D gene: .; CDR3 protein: CASSQDWVVRPEKLFF; CDR3 DNA: TGTGCCAGCAGCCAAGATTGGGTAGTCCGGCCTGAAAAACTGTTTTTT
V gene: TRBV7-2; clone size: .; J gene: TRBJ1-1; D gene: TRBD1; CDR3 protein: CASTQGAYTEAFF; CDR3 DNA: TGTGCCAGCACACAGGGGGCCTACACTGAAGCTTTCTTT
V gene: TRBV25-1; clone size: .; J gene: TRBJ1-1; D gene: .; CDR3 protein: CASSESPGQNTEAFF; CDR3 DNA: TGTGCCAGCAGTGAATCCCCAGGGCAGAACACTGAAGCTTTCTTT
V gene: TRBV2; clone size: .; J gene: TRBJ2-6; D gene: .; CDR3 protein: CASSFSFSFITGANVLTF; CDR3 DNA: TGTGCCAGCAGTTTCTCCTTCTCCTTTATTACTGGGGCCAACGTCCTGACTTTC
V gene: TRBV18; clone size: .; J gene: TRBJ1-6; D gene: .; CDR3 protein: CASSRDAYNSPLHF; CDR3 DNA: TGTGCCAGCTCACGGGACGCTTATAATTCACCCCTCCACTTT
V gene: TRBV11-3; clone size: once; J gene: TRBJ2-5; D gene: .; CDR3 protein: CASSLARGPETQYF; CDR3 DNA: TGTGCCAGCAGCTTAGCTCGGGGGCCGGAGACCCAGTACTTC
V gene: TRBV14; clone size: .; J gene: TRBJ1-2; D gene: .; CDR3 protein: CASSQGPYGYTF; CDR3 DNA: TGTGCCAGCAGCCAAGGGCCGTATGGCTACACCTTC
V gene: TRBV6-5; clone size: few; J gene: TRBJ1-3; D gene: .; CDR3 protein: CASSYGRGESRNTIYF; CDR3 DNA: TGTGCCAGCAGTTACGGACGGGGGGAATCGAGAAACACCATATATTTT
V gene: TRBV10-2; clone size: once; J gene: TRBJ1-1; D gene: .; CDR3 protein: CASSEFWMNTEAFF; CDR3 DNA: TGCGCCAGCAGTGAGTTTTGGATGAACACTGAAGCTTTCTTT
V gene: TRBV6-7; clone size: .; J gene: TRBJ2-1; D gene: TRBD2; CDR3 protein: CASTYLSGRPLSYNEQFF; CDR3 DNA: TGTGCCAGCACCTACCTTAGCGGGAGGCCCCTCTCCTACAATGAGCAGTTCTTC
V gene: TRBV6-5; clone size: .; J gene: TRBJ1-2; D gene: .; CDR3 protein: CASTKQGLYGYTF; CDR3 DNA: TGTGCCAGCACCAAACAGGGTCTCTATGGCTACACCTTC
V gene: TRBV15; clone size: .; J gene: TRBJ2-1; D gene: .; CDR3 protein: CATSRGGVRSYNEQFF; CDR3 DNA: TGTGCCACCAGCAGGGGGGGAGTAAGGTCCTACAATGAGCAGTTCTTC